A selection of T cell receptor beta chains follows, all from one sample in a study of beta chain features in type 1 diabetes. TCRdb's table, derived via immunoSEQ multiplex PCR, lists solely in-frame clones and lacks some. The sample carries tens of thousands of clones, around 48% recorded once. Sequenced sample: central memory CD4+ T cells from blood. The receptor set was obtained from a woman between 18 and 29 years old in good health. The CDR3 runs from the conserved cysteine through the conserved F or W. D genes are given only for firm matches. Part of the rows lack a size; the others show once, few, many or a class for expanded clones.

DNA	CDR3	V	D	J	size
TGTGCCAGCAGTACCTGGGACAGGTATAATGAAAAACTGTTTTTT	CASSTWDRYNEKLFF	TRBV6-1	TRBD1	TRBJ1-4	few
TGCGCCAGCAGTAGGAGCAGACAAGAGACCCAGTACTTC	CASSRSRQETQYF	TRBV10-1	NA	TRBJ2-5	NA
TGTGCCAGCTCACCACGAACAGGGGGCGCTGATAATTCACCCCTCCACTTT	CASSPRTGGADNSPLHF	TRBV18	TRBD1	TRBJ1-6	NA
TGCGCCAGCAGCTGGGGGGACAGGGATAGGAATGAGCAGTTCTTC	CASSWGDRDRNEQFF	TRBV5-1	TRBD1	TRBJ2-1	NA
TGTGCCAGCAGCCCGGACACCTACGGCGGCTACACCTTC	CASSPDTYGGYTF	TRBV2	NA	TRBJ1-2	NA
TGTGCCTGGGACGTGTCAGGAAGCTCCTACAATGAGCAGTTCTTC	CAWDVSGSSYNEQFF	TRBV30	NA	TRBJ2-1	NA
TGTGCCAGCAGCTCCGACGGTTGGACGGGGGATGAGCAGTTCTTC	CASSSDGWTGDEQFF	TRBV7-8	NA	TRBJ2-1	NA
TGTGCCTGGAGTAGACAGGGGTGGGGAGGTCATAATGAAAAACTGTTTTTT	CAWSRQGWGGHNEKLFF	TRBV30	TRBD1	TRBJ1-4	few
TGTGCCAGCAGTTATATTACGGAGTATGGCTACACCTTC	CASSYITEYGYTF	TRBV28	NA	TRBJ1-2	few
TGTGCCAGTAGTATAGATGACAGGGGGGACACTGAAGCTTTCTTT	CASSIDDRGDTEAFF	TRBV19	TRBD1	TRBJ1-1	NA
TGTGCCATCAGTGACAGGGCAGGCTATGGCTACACCTTC	CAISDRAGYGYTF	TRBV10-3	NA	TRBJ1-2	NA
TGTGCCAGCAGCTTAGGAGGGCCATCGGGCTACACCTTC	CASSLGGPSGYTF	TRBV7-3	NA	TRBJ1-2	NA
TGTGCCAGCAGCGTAGATGGCGGGGTGTCAGATACGCAGTATTTT	CASSVDGGVSDTQYF	TRBV9	NA	TRBJ2-3	NA
TGTGCCAGCAGCTTAACTAGCGGGAGAGTAAATACGCAGTATTTT	CASSLTSGRVNTQYF	TRBV7-9	TRBD2	TRBJ2-3	few
TGCGCCAGCAGCTTGGAGACTGAGCTCGATACGCAGTATTTT	CASSLETELDTQYF	TRBV5-1	NA	TRBJ2-3	NA
TGTGCCAGCAGCCAAGATCCTCGGTCCCAAAGCGCTGAAGCTTTCTTT	CASSQDPRSQSAEAFF	TRBV4-2	NA	TRBJ1-1	NA
TGTGCCAGCTCCCCCGGAGGCAGGCTCTATGGCTACACCTTC	CASSPGGRLYGYTF	TRBV18	NA	TRBJ1-2	NA
TGTGCCGCGGGAGGCCGGGATGAGCAGTTCTTC	CAAGGRDEQFF	TRBV10-3	TRBD2	TRBJ2-1	NA
TGTGCCAGCAGTCCCGGGACAGGGTTAGGCTACACCTTC	CASSPGTGLGYTF	TRBV6-6	TRBD1	TRBJ1-2	few
TGTGCCAGCAGCGTAGATCGAGCGGAGTCCTACGAGCAGTACTTC	CASSVDRAESYEQYF	TRBV9	NA	TRBJ2-7	few
TGCGCCAGCAGCTTGTCACTAGCGGAAGAGACCCAGTACTTC	CASSLSLAEETQYF	TRBV5-1	TRBD2	TRBJ2-5	NA